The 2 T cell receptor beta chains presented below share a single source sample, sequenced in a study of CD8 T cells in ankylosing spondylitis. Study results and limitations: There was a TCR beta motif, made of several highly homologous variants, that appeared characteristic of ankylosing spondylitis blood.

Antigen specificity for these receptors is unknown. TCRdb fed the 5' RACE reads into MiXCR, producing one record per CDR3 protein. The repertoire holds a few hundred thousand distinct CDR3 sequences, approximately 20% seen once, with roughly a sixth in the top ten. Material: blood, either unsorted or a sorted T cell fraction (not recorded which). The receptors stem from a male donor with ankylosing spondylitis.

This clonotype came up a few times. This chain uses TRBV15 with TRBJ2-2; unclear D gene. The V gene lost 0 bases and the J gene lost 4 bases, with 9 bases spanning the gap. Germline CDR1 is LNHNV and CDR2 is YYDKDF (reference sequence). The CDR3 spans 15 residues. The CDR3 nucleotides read TGTGCCACCAGCAGAGATCTGGGTAGCACCGGGGAGCTGTTTTTT. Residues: CATSRDLGSTGELFF.

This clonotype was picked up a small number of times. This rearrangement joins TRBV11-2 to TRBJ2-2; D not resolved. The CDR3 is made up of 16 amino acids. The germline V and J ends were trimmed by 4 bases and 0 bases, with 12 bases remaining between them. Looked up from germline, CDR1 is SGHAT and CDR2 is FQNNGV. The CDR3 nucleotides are TGTGCCAGCAGCTCGCTGACAAGGACGAACACCGGGGAGCTGTTTTTT. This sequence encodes CASSSLTRTNTGELFF. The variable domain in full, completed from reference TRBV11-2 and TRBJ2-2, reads EAGVAQSPRYKIIEKRQSVAFWCNPISGHATLYWYQQILGQGPKLLIQFQNNGVVDDSQLPKDRFSAERLKGVDSTLKIQPAKLEDSAVYLCASSSLTRTNTGELFFGEGSRLTVL.